The rows below give T cell receptor beta chains drawn from one sample of a study of shared T cell receptors in the human thymus. Data came from immunoSEQ multiplex PCR; TCRdb stores just in-frame clones and leaves some out. Of approximately 660,000 clones listed, over 75% are singletons. The same sample was also used in a study of human thymus T cells.

Material: thymocytes. The source is a boy under two years old with a congenital heart defect. The CDR3 runs from the conserved cysteine through the conserved F or W. Fields, in order: D gene, J gene, clone size, V gene, CDR3 protein, CDR3 DNA. A D gene is named only where the DNA matches it firmly. Clone size is shown for a subset of rows, as once, few, many or a class of expanded clone.

>TRBD1|TRBJ1-2|few|TRBV30
CAWSFGTALTEGYTF
TGTGCCTGGAGTTTCGGGACAGCCCTTACGGAGGGCTACACCTTC
>TRBD2|TRBJ2-3|once|TRBV18
CASSPLASGSTDTQYF
TGTGCCAGCTCACCCCTGGCTAGCGGTAGCACAGATACGCAGTATTTT
>.|TRBJ2-7|once|TRBV2
CASSDRVVGRGIYEQYF
TGTGCCAGCAGTGACCGGGTGGTTGGAAGGGGGATCTACGAGCAGTACTTC
>.|TRBJ1-2|.|TRBV12-2
CASRLGRSNYGYTF
TGTGCAAGTCGCTTGGGGCGCTCTAACTATGGCTACACCTTC
>.|TRBJ1-2|once|TRBV7-9
CASSNAGAGYTF
TGTGCCAGCAGCAATGCGGGGGCTGGCTACACCTTC
>.|TRBJ1-1|.|TRBV11-2
CASSSPQVNTEAFF
TGTGCCAGCAGCTCCCCCCAGGTGAACACTGAAGCTTTCTTT
>TRBD1|TRBJ2-4|once|TRBV6-5
CASRGRGSAKNIQYF
TGTGCCAGCAGAGGCAGGGGGTCAGCCAAAAACATTCAGTACTTC
>TRBD1|TRBJ2-7|.|TRBV28
CASKQQTEIAQGEQYF
TGTGCCAGCAAGCAGCAGACGGAAATAGCACAGGGGGAGCAGTACTTC
>.|TRBJ1-1|.|TRBV5-4
CASSPRQTNTEAFF
TGTGCCAGCAGTCCCAGACAGACCAACACTGAAGCTTTCTTT
>TRBD1|TRBJ1-2|.|TRBV5-4
CASSLGHYRGLHGYTF
TGTGCCAGCAGCTTGGGGCATTACAGGGGTTTACATGGCTACACCTTC
>.|TRBJ2-7|few|TRBV19
CASSMVADLISYEQYF
TGTGCCAGTAGTATGGTAGCGGACTTGATCTCCTACGAGCAGTACTTC
>.|TRBJ2-2|.|TRBV13
CASGTAQSTGELFF
TGTGCCAGCGGCACGGCACAGTCGACCGGGGAGCTGTTTTTT
>.|TRBJ2-2|.|TRBV7-9
CASSFIQGPGELFF
TGTGCCAGCAGCTTCATACAGGGTCCCGGGGAGCTGTTTTTT
>TRBD2|TRBJ2-3|.|TRBV4-1
CASRTGTSGPITQYF
TGCGCCAGCAGGACCGGGACTAGCGGACCCATTACGCAGTATTTT
>TRBD2|TRBJ2-7|.|TRBV2
CASRGLAEGSSYEQYF
TGTGCCAGCAGAGGACTAGCGGAGGGCAGCTCCTACGAGCAGTACTTC
>TRBD1|TRBJ1-2|.|TRBV19
CASSPRTGTGSGGYTF
TGTGCCAGTAGTCCCCGAACCGGGACAGGGAGTGGGGGCTACACCTTC
>.|TRBJ2-6|few|TRBV4-1
CASSQEGTSSGANVLTF
TGCGCCAGCAGCCAAGAAGGAACTAGCTCTGGGGCCAACGTCCTGACTTTC
>.|TRBJ2-3|.|TRBV4-3
CASSQDYGERDTQYF
TGCGCCAGCAGCCAAGATTACGGGGAGCGAGATACGCAGTATTTT
>.|TRBJ2-2|.|TRBV4-3
CASSRGELRGGELFF
TGCGCCAGCAGCCGGGGGGAACTTAGGGGCGGGGAGCTGTTTTTT
>.|TRBJ2-7|.|TRBV5-5
CASSVTGYEQYF
TGTGCCAGCAGTGTGACGGGGTACGAGCAGTACTTC
>.|TRBJ2-7|once|TRBV20-1
CSAQGLYEQYF
TGCAGTGCCCAGGGACTTTACGAGCAGTACTTC
>.|TRBJ2-7|.|TRBV28
CASIQGNSYEQYF
TGTGCCAGCATCCAGGGCAACTCCTACGAGCAGTACTTC
>TRBD2|TRBJ2-1|.|TRBV2
CASSPSGNSYNEQFF
TGTGCCAGCAGTCCTAGCGGGAACTCCTACAATGAGCAGTTCTTC
>.|TRBJ2-7|.|TRBV29-1
CSGKLGYEQYF
TGCAGCGGAAAACTAGGCTACGAGCAGTACTTC
>.|TRBJ1-2|.|TRBV6-5
CASRHDNYGYTF
TGTGCCAGCAGACACGATAACTATGGCTACACCTTC
>TRBD2|TRBJ2-1|.|TRBV5-1
CASSLDPFVAGICNEQFF
TGCGCCAGCAGCTTGGACCCTTTTGTAGCGGGGATCTGCAATGAGCAGTTCTTC
>.|TRBJ2-3|.|TRBV11-3
CASSSGTLTDTQYF
TGTGCCAGCAGTTCCGGGACTCTCACAGATACGCAGTATTTT
>.|TRBJ2-1|.|TRBV5-6
CASSLSGPSYNEQFF
TGTGCCAGCAGCTTGTCAGGCCCCTCCTACAATGAGCAGTTCTTC
>.|TRBJ2-2|.|TRBV7-9
CASRSGQKTTGELFF
TGTGCCAGCAGATCTGGACAGAAAACTACCGGGGAGCTGTTTTTT
>TRBD1|TRBJ2-7|.|TRBV30
CAWSWLDRERTYEQYF
TGTGCCTGGAGTTGGCTAGACAGGGAAAGAACCTACGAGCAGTACTTC
>.|TRBJ2-7|.|TRBV25-1
CASRGHWDYEQYF
TGTGCCAGCCGAGGGCATTGGGACTACGAGCAGTACTTC
>TRBD2|TRBJ2-3|.|TRBV6-6
CASGRSSGRADTQYF
TGTGCCAGCGGCCGCAGTAGCGGGAGAGCAGATACGCAGTATTTT
>.|TRBJ2-4|.|TRBV6-1
CASSEEARAKNIQYF
TGTGCCAGCAGTGAAGAGGCCAGAGCGAAAAACATTCAGTACTTC
>TRBD2|TRBJ2-1|.|TRBV9
CASSGPTSSSSYNEQFF
TGTGCCAGCAGCGGACCGACTAGCTCGAGCTCCTACAATGAGCAGTTCTTC
>TRBD2|TRBJ2-1|once|TRBV30
CAWTHVASGHNEQFF
TGTGCCTGGACCCACGTGGCTAGCGGGCACAATGAGCAGTTCTTC
>TRBD1|TRBJ1-5|.|TRBV19
CASSIGQRDRGSNQPQHF
TGTGCCAGTAGTATAGGACAGCGGGACAGGGGCTCCAATCAGCCCCAGCATTTT
>.|TRBJ1-2|once|TRBV27
CASSLGGPGYGYTF
TGTGCCAGCAGTTTGGGGGGGCCGGGCTATGGCTACACCTTC
>.|TRBJ1-5|.|TRBV6-1
CASGKGPMVPPQHF
TGTGCCAGCGGCAAGGGGCCCATGGTCCCGCCCCAGCATTTT
>.|TRBJ2-1|.|TRBV9
CASSVGGNRYNEQFF
TGTGCCAGCAGCGTAGGAGGCAATAGATACAATGAGCAGTTCTTC
>.|TRBJ2-7|.|TRBV4-1
CASSQDTRGYEQYF
TGCGCCAGCAGCCAAGATACCAGGGGCTACGAGCAGTACTTC
>.|TRBJ2-7|once|TRBV21-1
CASSKAGPGSSYEQYF
TGTGCCAGCAGCAAAGCGGGACCCGGGAGTTCCTACGAGCAGTACTTC